The next 22 T cell receptor beta chains were all read from a single sample in a study of siplizumab effects on memory and regulatory T cells. The repertoire was sequenced with immunoSEQ multiplex PCR; TCRdb's copy has only in-frame clones and lacks some. The sample shows fewer than 130,000 clones, 92% of them seen only once. Sequencing was carried out using CD4+ T cells sorted from blood. Receptors originate from a human donor in good health.

The V gene is TRBV28, the J gene TRBJ1-2, with 12 bases matching TRBD1. CDR3 length: 17 amino acids. With V trimmed by 3 bases and J by 7 bases, 12 bases remained unmatched. The germline CDR1 and CDR2 sequences are MDHEN and SYDVKM. The DNA for the CDR3 is TGTGCCAGCAGTTTCCCCGGGACAGGGGGCGCTTTCTCTGGCTACACCTTC. As protein: CASSFPGTGGAFSGYTF.

The genes are TRBV5-6 and TRBJ2-5; TRBD2 matches at 9 bases. V was pared by 9 bases and J by 2 bases, with 23 bases of the junction left unmatched. Germline values: CDR1 SGHDT, CDR2 YYEEEE. This CDR3 comprises 19 residues. CDR3 protein: CAIPPRGASGKMAQETQYF. CDR3 sequence (DNA): TGTGCCATTCCACCGAGAGGGGCTAGCGGGAAGATGGCACAAGAGACCCAGTACTTC.

The chain combines TRBV29-1 with TRBJ2-7; possibly TRBD2 for D (6 bases). The CDR3 totals 13 residues. Trimming stripped 4 bases from V and 2 bases from J, with 12 bases between. The V gene's germline CDR1 is SQVTM and CDR2 ANQGSEA. CDR3 in DNA: TGCAGCGTTGCCGGGAGAGGGGCCTACGAGCAGTACTTC. Encoded protein: CSVAGRGAYEQYF.

The V gene is TRBV28, the J gene TRBJ2-1; 10 bases line up with TRBD1. Germline values: CDR1 MDHEN, CDR2 SYDVKM. After removal of 3 bases from V and 5 bases from J, the junction contained 1 base not matched to a gene. This CDR3 is built from 14 residues. The CDR3 protein is CASSLDRGDNEQFF. The CDR3 coding sequence is TGTGCCAGCAGTTTGGACAGGGGGGACAATGAGCAGTTCTTC.

The CDR3 spells CASRRQFTDTQYF. The CDR3 DNA reads as TGTGCCAGCAGGCGACAGTTTACAGATACGCAGTATTTT. The genes are TRBV2 and TRBJ2-3, with D perhaps matching TRBD1 (5 bases). Germline V gene sequence: CDR1 SNHLY, CDR2 FYNNEI. The CDR3 length is 13 residues. Trimming cost V 6 bases and J 3 bases, with 10 bases left between them.

The chain combines TRBV5-1 with TRBJ2-3, with D maybe TRBD2 (5 bases). The CDR3 totals 14 residues. Germline CDR1 is SGHRS and CDR2 is YFSETQ. V was trimmed by 0 bases and J by 4 bases, leaving 9 bases between them. The CDR3 region is CASSLGLASDTQYF. The CDR3, as DNA: TGCGCCAGCAGCTTGGGGTTAGCGTCAGATACGCAGTATTTT. The full variable domain, rest sourced from reference TRBV5-1 and TRBJ2-3, is KAGVTQTPRYLIKTRGQQVTLSCSPISGHRSVSWYQQTPGQGLQFLFEYFSETQRNKGNFPGRFSGRQFSNSRSEMNVSTLELGDSALYLCASSLGLASDTQYFGPGTRLTVL.

This clone was detected once. This sequence joins TRBV6-1 and TRBJ2-7; either TRBD1 or TRBD2 may fit D (5 bases each). Looked up from germline, CDR1 is MNHNS and CDR2 is SASEGT. CDR3 length: 15 amino acids. V gave up 2 bases and J gave up 6 bases, with 17 bases separating them. CDR3 amino acids: CASSEFRIGGGEQYF. CDR3 nucleotide sequence: TGTGCCAGCAGTGAATTCAGGATCGGTGGGGGCGAGCAGTACTTC.

This clone was found once. The rearrangement uses TRBV25-1 and TRBJ1-1; the D is unclear. Germline V CDR1 and CDR2: MGHDK, SYGVNS. CDR3 size: 16 residues. Trimming removed 2 bases at V and 3 bases at J, with 16 bases between. The CDR3 DNA sequence: TGTGCCAGCAGTGAAGTGGGCTACGGAGTGCACACTGAAGCTTTCTTT. Translating it yields CASSEVGYGVHTEAFF.

The chain couples TRBV4-1 to TRBJ1-4; 7 bases are a match to TRBD1. CDR1 MGHRA and CDR2 YSYEKL come from the germline V gene. There are 16 residues in the CDR3. Trimming removed 3 bases from V and 7 bases from J; junction bases left unmatched: 11. CDR3 bases: TGCGCCAGCAGCCACGGGCAGGGGGTAAACTTTGAAAAACTGTTTTTT. Protein: CASSHGQGVNFEKLFF.

The V call is TRBV7-9, the J call TRBJ1-1; possible D gene TRBD1, 5 bases. The CDR3 is 12 residues long. CDR1 SEHNR and CDR2 FQNEAQ come from the germline V gene (reference sequence). Trimming left V 6 bases short and J 10 bases short, with 15 bases between. CDR3 residues: CASRRDRVVAFF. CDR3 sequence (DNA): TGTGCCAGCAGGAGGGACCGAGTAGTAGCTTTCTTT.

This chain connects TRBV5-1 to TRBJ2-7; 13 bases match TRBD2. V dropped 4 bases and J dropped 7; count of bases not matched to a gene: 5. The CDR3 runs 14 residues. CDR1 is SGHRS, CDR2 YFSETQ, per germline. CDR3 residues: CASSAGTSGVEQYF. For the CDR3, the DNA is TGCGCCAGCAGCGCCGGGACTAGCGGGGTTGAGCAGTACTTC.

V gene TRBV5-4 combines with J gene TRBJ2-5; 7 bases are a match to TRBD1. The CDR3 is made up of 15 amino acids. The J segment lost 3 bases and the V segment lost 4 bases, leaving 9 bases of the junction unmatched. Germline lookup yields CDR1 SGHNT and CDR2 YYREEE (reference sequence). The CDR3 bases are TGTGCCAGCAGCGGACAGGCCCTCCCTAAAGAGACCCAGTACTTC. The encoded protein is CASSGQALPKETQYF.

CDR3 bases: TGTGCCAGCAGTAAATGGGACGGGCAAGAGACCCAGTACTTC. Its translation: CASSKWDGQETQYF. The chain recombines TRBV6-5 with TRBJ2-5; D is possibly TRBD1 or TRBD2 (5 bases each). In germline, CDR1 is MNHEY, CDR2 SVGAGI. The CDR3 is 14 residues long. V dropped 5 bases and J dropped 2 bases, with 12 bases sitting between them.

This clone occurred once. The gene calls are TRBV6-1 and TRBJ1-2; 7 nucleotides agree with TRBD1. After removal of 7 bases from V and 12 bases from J, the junction contained 17 bases not matched to a gene. CDR1 and CDR2 (germline): MNHNS, SASEGT. This CDR3 region has 14 residues. Written as DNA, the CDR3 is TGTGCCAGCACCCTGCGCCGGGACAGCGACCGGGACACCTTC. It yields the protein CASTLRRDSDRDTF.

This clone was seen a handful of times. V usage is TRBV6-5 and J usage is TRBJ2-3, with D perhaps matching TRBD1 (5 bases). The germline gives CDR1 MNHEY, CDR2 SVGAGI. Between the trimmed V and J ends, which lost 4 bases and 2 bases, there was a span of 10 bases. The CDR3 has 14 residues. For the CDR3, the DNA is TGTGCCAGCAGTTCTGACAGTCCCACAGATACGCAGTATTTT. Its protein product is CASSSDSPTDTQYF.

The CDR3 loop reads CSVVTDTQYF. DNA of the CDR3: TGCAGCGTTGTCACAGATACGCAGTATTTT. V usage is TRBV29-1 and J usage is TRBJ2-3; D is ambiguous. The V and J ends lost 4 bases and 2 bases respectively, with 1 base between them. The CDR3 has 10 residues. CDR1 SQVTM and CDR2 ANQGSEA come from the germline V gene.

The chain has TRBV18 and TRBJ2-1; 7 bases line up with TRBD2. The V gene end was trimmed by 0 bases and the J gene end by 6 bases; junction bases not matched to a gene: 8. Germline-derived CDR1 and CDR2 are KGHSH and LQKENI. The CDR3 covers 16 residues. In DNA, the CDR3 is TGTGCCAGCTCACCACCCTTTGGGACTAACCGCAATGAGCAGTTCTTC. This sequence encodes CASSPPFGTNRNEQFF.

This chain uses TRBV25-1 with TRBJ1-1; D is unclear. CDR1 and CDR2 (germline): MGHDK, SYGVNS. This CDR3 comprises 14 residues. V lost 8 bases, J lost 1 base, and 14 bases lay in between. The CDR3 DNA reads as TGTGCCAGCCGCGACACTCGTAGGAACACTGAAGCTTTCTTT. It translates to CASRDTRRNTEAFF. The whole variable domain, filled in from reference TRBV25-1 and TRBJ1-1, reads EADIYQTPRYLVIGTGKKITLECSQTMGHDKMYWYQQDPGMELHLIHYSYGVNSTEKGDLSSESTVSRIRTEHFPLTLESARPSHTSQYLCASRDTRRNTEAFFGQGTRLTVV.

In its sample, this clone was seen once. The chain employs TRBV5-6 and TRBJ1-6, with D possibly being TRBD1 (5 bases). V was clipped by 0 bases and J by 7 bases, with 5 bases between them. From germline, CDR1 is SGHDT and CDR2 YYEEEE. CDR3 length: 13 amino acids. The CDR3 sequence: CASSLGGNSPLHF. The CDR3 DNA reads as TGTGCCAGCAGCTTGGGGGGGAATTCACCCCTCCACTTT.

In DNA, the CDR3 is TGTGCCAGCAGTGCTGCTAGTCGCCGGGAGCTGTTTTTT. It translates to CASSAASRRELFF. V and J are TRBV2 and TRBJ2-2, with unresolved D. The V end lost 4 bases, the J end lost 9 bases, and 12 bases lay between the germline ends. The germline V gene encodes CDR1 SNHLY and CDR2 FYNNEI. The CDR3 spans 13 residues.

The table lists this clone with a few counts. V gene TRBV25-1 combines with J gene TRBJ2-4; D not certain. The V end lost 7 bases, the J end lost 10 bases, and 17 bases lay between the germline ends. Per germline, CDR1 MGHDK and CDR2 SYGVNS. The CDR3 runs to 13 residues. The CDR3 region is CASIGSTRDIQYF. CDR3 bases: TGTGCCAGCATCGGCAGTACAAGAGATATTCAGTACTTC.

This clone was recorded a few times. V is TRBV13 and J is TRBJ1-3; 7 positions match TRBD1. The CDR3 runs to 18 residues. Losses at the gene ends were 3 bases for V and 1 base for J; bases not matched to a gene: 12. CDR1 is PRHDT and CDR2 is FYEKMQ in the germline V gene (reference sequence). The CDR3 spells CASSFWTGGGKSGNTIYF. In DNA, the CDR3 is TGTGCCAGCAGCTTTTGGACAGGCGGAGGGAAATCTGGAAACACCATATATTTT.